What follows are 20 T cell receptor beta chains derived from one specimen sequenced in a study of blood T cell repertoires in COVID-19. TCRdb's table, derived via immunoSEQ multiplex PCR, lists solely in-frame clones and lacks some. The data contain 400,000 to 550,000 clones, 70% to 90% of them singletons. Sequencing was performed on PBMCs or T cells enriched from blood (not recorded which). All receptors derive from a woman between 18 and 30 years old with acute COVID-19.

The CDR3 is CASSPSSGSYEQYF. CDR3 sequence (DNA): TGTGCCAGCTCACCATCCAGCGGGAGTTACGAGCAGTACTTC. J is TRBJ2-7 and V is TRBV18, with 8 bases aligning to TRBD2. This CDR3 region has 14 residues. Germline V gene lookup returns CDR1 KGHSH and CDR2 LQKENI. The junction had 4 bases not matched to a gene; V was cut back by 2 bases and J by 4 bases. The entire variable domain, with the rest obtained from reference TRBV18 and TRBJ2-7, is as follows: NAGVMQNPRHLVRRRGQEARLRCSPMKGHSHVYWYRQLPEEGLKFMVYLQKENIIDESGMPKERFSAEFPKEGPSILRIQQVVRGDSAAYFCASSPSSGSYEQYFGPGTRLTVT.

This clone was observed once. The rearrangement links TRBV30 to TRBJ2-7; 7 positions match TRBD2. The CDR3 runs to 14 residues. The germline V gene encodes CDR1 GTSNPN and CDR2 SVGIG (reference sequence). J gave up 2 bases and V 3 bases, and 7 bases lay outside the gene matches. The chain's CDR3 is CAWRLAGVAYEQYF. The DNA of the CDR3 is TGTGCCTGGAGATTGGCGGGGGTGGCCTACGAGCAGTACTTC.

CDR3 amino acids: CASSLDRGAGREQYF. Here the CDR3 DNA reads TGTGCCAGCAGCCTGGACAGGGGGGCGGGCCGCGAGCAGTACTTC. The chain carries TRBV11-3 and TRBJ2-7; TRBD1 agrees at 10 bases. The CDR3 covers 15 residues. Germline lookup yields CDR1 SGHNT and CDR2 YENEEA. J was trimmed by 6 bases and V by 5 bases; bases with no gene match: 10.

J is TRBJ1-4 and V is TRBV7-8, with 9 bases matching TRBD1. This CDR3 region has 16 residues. Germline CDR1 reads SGHVS; CDR2 reads FQNEAQ. The V gene end was trimmed by 4 bases and the J gene end by 0 bases; junction bases not matched to a gene: 3. CDR3 residues: CASSWDRASTNEKLFF. As DNA, the CDR3 is TGTGCCAGCAGCTGGGACAGGGCCTCAACTAATGAAAAACTGTTTTTT.

The chain combines TRBV11-2 with TRBJ1-1; 8 nucleotides line up with TRBD1. The V segment lost 6 bases and the J segment 0 bases; nucleotides outside the gene matches: 9. From germline, CDR1 is SGHAT and CDR2 FQNNGV. The CDR3 totals 16 residues. The CDR3 nucleotides read TGTGCCAGCAGGGATGATCGACAGGGGCTGAACACTGAAGCTTTCTTT. Protein: CASRDDRQGLNTEAFF.

V gene TRBV27 combines with J gene TRBJ1-5, with TRBD1 matching over 9 bases. From germline, CDR1 is MNHEY and CDR2 SMNVEV (reference sequence). V lost 5 bases to trimming and J lost 3 bases; unmatched junction nucleotides: 5. This CDR3 contains 15 residues. CDR3 in amino acids: CASSLGQGSNQPQHF. The CDR3 coding sequence is TGTGCCAGCAGTCTGGGACAGGGTTCCAATCAGCCCCAGCATTTT.

The genes are TRBV18 and TRBJ2-5; 7 bases agree with TRBD1. The V gene's germline CDR1 is KGHSH and CDR2 LQKENI. The junction had 8 bases not matched to a gene; V was cut back by 8 bases and J by 5 bases. The CDR3 spans 13 residues. CDR3 protein: CASEGGRGETQYF. DNA for the CDR3: TGTGCCAGCGAAGGAGGCAGGGGGGAGACCCAGTACTTC.

This clone was recorded only once. The J gene is TRBJ2-4, the V gene TRBV19; TRBD2 matches 10 bases. The CDR3 sequence is 16 residues long. Germline assignment: CDR1 LNHDA and CDR2 SQIVND (reference sequence). Unmatched junction bases numbered 8, after V lost 2 bases and J lost 7 bases. This chain's CDR3 is CASSILTSGKANIQYF. In nucleotides, the CDR3 is TGTGCCAGTAGTATACTAACTAGCGGGAAAGCGAACATTCAGTACTTC. Full variable domain (outside the CDR3, taken from reference TRBV19 and TRBJ2-4): DGGITQSPKYLFRKEGQNVTLSCEQNLNHDAMYWYRQDPGQGLRLIYYSQIVNDFQKGDIAEGYSVSREKKESFPLTVTSAQKNPTAFYLCASSILTSGKANIQYFGAGTRLSVL.

The chain employs TRBV19 and TRBJ1-1; TRBD1 is a possible D gene (6 bases). CDR1 is LNHDA, CDR2 SQIVND, per germline (reference sequence). The CDR3 runs to 14 residues. Deletions cut 7 bases from V and 0 bases from J, with 12 bases between. CDR3 loop: CASNKDSVNTEAFF. The CDR3 DNA reads as TGTGCCAGTAACAAGGACAGCGTGAACACTGAAGCTTTCTTT.

This sequence joins TRBV5-4 and TRBJ2-3; D call uncertain. Germline CDR1 is SGHNT and CDR2 is YYREEE (reference sequence). Trimming stripped 0 bases from V and 0 bases from J, with 14 bases between. This CDR3 has 17 amino acids. The DNA for the CDR3 is TGTGCCAGCAGCTTGGTGTTAGTCCCTCGTAGCACAGATACGCAGTATTTT. The encoded protein is CASSLVLVPRSTDTQYF. Complete variable domain (other parts from reference TRBV5-4 and TRBJ2-3): ETGVTQSPTHLIKTRGQQVTLRCSSQSGHNTVSWYQQALGQGPQFIFQYYREEENGRGNFPPRFSGLQFPNYSSELNVNALELDDSALYLCASSLVLVPRSTDTQYFGPGTRLTVL.

The rearrangement links TRBV24-1 to TRBJ2-1, with a weak D call TRBD2 (5 bases). The CDR3 has 15 amino acids. Trimming took off 3 bases at V and 4 bases at J, with 12 bases between the two ends. Germline loops: CDR1 KGHDR, CDR2 SFDVKD. The CDR3 region is CATSDRLGAYNEQFF. In nucleotides, the CDR3 is TGTGCCACCAGTGATAGATTGGGAGCATACAATGAGCAGTTCTTC.

The CDR3 protein is CASSADRESGELFF. In DNA form, the CDR3 reads TGTGCCAGCAGTGCGGACAGGGAATCCGGGGAGCTGTTTTTT. V is TRBV25-1 and J is TRBJ2-2; 8 nucleotides agree with TRBD1. Unmatched junction bases numbered 4, after V lost 4 bases and J lost 6 bases. The CDR3 sequence is 14 residues long. Germline V gene data show CDR1 as MGHDK and CDR2 as SYGVNS.

The chain links TRBV16 to TRBJ2-2; possible D gene TRBD1, 5 bases. The germline V gene encodes CDR1 KGHSY and CDR2 FQNENV. With 3 bases removed from V and 2 bases from J, the gap between germline ends came to 7 bases. The CDR3 covers 14 residues. The CDR3 region is CASSQQGNTGELFF. The CDR3 DNA reads TGTGCCAGCAGCCAGCAGGGTAACACCGGGGAGCTGTTTTTT. Full variable domain (remainder filled in from reference TRBV16 and TRBJ2-2): GEEVAQTPKHLVRGEGQKAKLYCAPIKGHSYVFWYQQVLKNEFKFLISFQNENVFDETGMPKERFSAKCLPNSPCSLEIQATKLEDSAVYFCASSQQGNTGELFFGEGSRLTVL.

The chain is built from TRBV2 and TRBJ1-4; TRBD1 might be the D (5 bases). The V end lost 3 bases, the J end lost 10 bases, and 18 bases lay between the germline ends. Germline V CDR1 and CDR2: SNHLY, FYNNEI. CDR3 length: 15 amino acids. CDR3 sequence (DNA): TGTGCCAGCAGTGACAGCCACCTCTTCACAGGAAAACTGTTTTTT. It encodes CASSDSHLFTGKLFF.

The chain joins TRBV19 to TRBJ1-4; the match to TRBD1 covers 8 bases. J gave up 8 bases and V 6 bases, and 11 bases lay outside the gene matches. Germline CDR1 LNHDA, CDR2 SQIVND (reference sequence). CDR3 length: 15 amino acids. The CDR3 DNA is TGTGCCAGTAGCGAGGAGCGGACAGGGCACGAAAAACTGTTTTTT. This translates into CASSEERTGHEKLFF. The whole variable domain, remainder taken from reference TRBV19 and TRBJ1-4, is DGGITQSPKYLFRKEGQNVTLSCEQNLNHDAMYWYRQDPGQGLRLIYYSQIVNDFQKGDIAEGYSVSREKKESFPLTVTSAQKNPTAFYLCASSEERTGHEKLFFGSGTQLSVL.

The rearrangement links TRBV7-9 to TRBJ1-5, with a possible D match to TRBD1 (6 bases). The CDR3 has 15 residues. The V and J ends lost 5 bases and 6 bases respectively, with 17 bases between them. From germline, CDR1 is SEHNR and CDR2 FQNEAQ (reference sequence). Here the CDR3 DNA reads TGTGCCAGCAGCGCGGGAGGGGGAGAGAGTCAGCCCCAGCATTTT. This sequence encodes CASSAGGGESQPQHF.

The rearrangement uses TRBV29-1 and TRBJ1-4; unclear D gene. The CDR3 contains 13 residues. The germline V gene has CDR1 SQVTM and CDR2 ANQGSEA. V was pared by 4 bases and J by 5 bases, with 11 bases between. CDR3 in DNA: TGCAGCGTTGGGAGGACGGACAATGAAAAACTGTTTTTT. Translation: CSVGRTDNEKLFF.

V and J are TRBV5-1 and TRBJ2-1, with D perhaps TRBD2 (6 bases). The germline CDR1 and CDR2 sequences are SGHRS and YFSETQ. This CDR3 contains 13 residues. Between the trimmed V and J ends, which lost 2 bases and 6 bases, there was a span of 9 bases. The CDR3 spells CASSLLASNEQFF. In nucleotides, the CDR3 is TGCGCCAGCAGCTTACTAGCTTCCAATGAGCAGTTCTTC.

This chain links TRBV18 with TRBJ1-1; no firm D call. V was clipped by 8 bases and J by 5 bases, with 21 bases between them. The CDR3 contains 15 residues. The V gene's germline CDR1 is KGHSH and CDR2 LQKENI. The CDR3 loop reads CASRDDAGRRTEAFF. CDR3 nucleotide sequence: TGTGCCAGCCGCGACGACGCAGGTAGGCGAACTGAAGCTTTCTTT.

This clone was picked up a small number of times. The rearrangement joins TRBV12-3 or TRBV12-4 to TRBJ1-6, with TRBD1 matching over 7 bases. J gave up 7 bases and V 6 bases, and 3 bases lay outside the gene matches. The CDR3 is 13 amino acids. This CDR3 is CASRAGGNSPLHF. The CDR3 DNA reads TGTGCCAGCAGGGCAGGGGGGAATTCACCCCTCCACTTT.